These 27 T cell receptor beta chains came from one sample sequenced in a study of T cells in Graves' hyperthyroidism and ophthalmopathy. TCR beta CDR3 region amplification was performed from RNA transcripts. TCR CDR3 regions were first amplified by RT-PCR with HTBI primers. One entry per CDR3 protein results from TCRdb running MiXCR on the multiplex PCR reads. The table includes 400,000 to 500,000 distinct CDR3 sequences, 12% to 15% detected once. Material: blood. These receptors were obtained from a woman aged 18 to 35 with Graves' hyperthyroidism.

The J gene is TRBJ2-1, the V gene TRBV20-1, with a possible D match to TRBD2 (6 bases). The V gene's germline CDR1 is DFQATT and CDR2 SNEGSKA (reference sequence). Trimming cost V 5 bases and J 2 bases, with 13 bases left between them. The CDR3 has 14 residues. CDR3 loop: CSAGPAGPYNEQFF. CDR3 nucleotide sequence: TGCAGTGCTGGACCAGCGGGTCCCTACAATGAGCAGTTCTTC.

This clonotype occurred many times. The CDR3 DNA follows: TGTGCCAGCAGCTCCGGGACATCTAAATTTGGCTACACCTTC. It encodes CASSSGTSKFGYTF. The chain links TRBV5-6 to TRBJ1-2, with D tentatively TRBD1 (6 bases). The V and J ends lost 3 bases and 7 bases respectively, with 16 bases between them. This CDR3 is built from 14 residues. Germline V gene data show CDR1 as SGHDT and CDR2 as YYEEEE.

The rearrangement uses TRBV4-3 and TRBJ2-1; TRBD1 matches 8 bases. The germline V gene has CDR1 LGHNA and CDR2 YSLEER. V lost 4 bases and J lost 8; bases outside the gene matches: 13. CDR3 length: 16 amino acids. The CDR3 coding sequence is TGCGCCAGCAGCCTACAACCGGGACAGGAGGTCGATGAGCAGTTCTTC. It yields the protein CASSLQPGQEVDEQFF.

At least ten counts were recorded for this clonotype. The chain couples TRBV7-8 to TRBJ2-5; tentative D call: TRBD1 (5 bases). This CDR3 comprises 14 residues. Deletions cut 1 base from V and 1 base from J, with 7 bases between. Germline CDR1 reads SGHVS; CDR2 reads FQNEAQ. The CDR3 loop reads CASSLGGFQETQYF. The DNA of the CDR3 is TGTGCCAGCAGCTTAGGGGGCTTCCAAGAGACCCAGTACTTC.

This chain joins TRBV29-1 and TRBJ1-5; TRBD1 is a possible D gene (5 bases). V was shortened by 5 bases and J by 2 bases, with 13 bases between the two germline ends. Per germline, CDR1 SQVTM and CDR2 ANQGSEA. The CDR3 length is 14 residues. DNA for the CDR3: TGCAGCGTTTCTTGGGGGTCCGGCAATCAGCCCCAGCATTTT. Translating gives CSVSWGSGNQPQHF.

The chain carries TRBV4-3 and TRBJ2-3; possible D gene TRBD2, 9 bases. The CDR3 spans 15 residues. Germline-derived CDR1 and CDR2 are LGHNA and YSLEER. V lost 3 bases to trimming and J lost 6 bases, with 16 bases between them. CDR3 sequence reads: CASSHRGLAGDTQYF. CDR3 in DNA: TGCGCCAGCAGCCACAGGGGGCTAGCGGGGGATACGCAGTATTTT.

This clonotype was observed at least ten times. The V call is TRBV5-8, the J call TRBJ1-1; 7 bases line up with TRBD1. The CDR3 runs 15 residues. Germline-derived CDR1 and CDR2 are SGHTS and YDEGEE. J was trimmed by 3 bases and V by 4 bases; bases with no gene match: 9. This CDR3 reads CASSAREGAYTEAFF. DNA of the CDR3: TGTGCCAGCAGCGCCAGGGAGGGGGCGTACACTGAAGCTTTCTTT.

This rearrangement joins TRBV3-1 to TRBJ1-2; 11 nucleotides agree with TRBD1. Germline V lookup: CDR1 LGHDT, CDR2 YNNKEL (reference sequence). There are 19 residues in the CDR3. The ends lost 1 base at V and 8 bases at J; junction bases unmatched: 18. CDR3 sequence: CASSQGRRTGGASSGGYTF. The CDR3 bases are TGTGCCAGCAGCCAAGGCAGACGGACAGGGGGCGCTTCGTCGGGGGGCTACACCTTC.

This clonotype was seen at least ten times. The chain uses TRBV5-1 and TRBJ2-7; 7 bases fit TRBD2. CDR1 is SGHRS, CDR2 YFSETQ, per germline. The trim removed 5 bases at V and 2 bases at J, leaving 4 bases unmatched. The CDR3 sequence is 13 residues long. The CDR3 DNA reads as TGCGCCAGCAGAAGCGGGGCCACCTACGAGCAGTACTTC. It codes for CASRSGATYEQYF.

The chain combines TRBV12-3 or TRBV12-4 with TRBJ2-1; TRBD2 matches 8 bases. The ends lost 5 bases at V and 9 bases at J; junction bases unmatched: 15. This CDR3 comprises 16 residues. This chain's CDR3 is CASSGNVGGRRGEQFF. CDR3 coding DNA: TGTGCCAGCAGTGGGAACGTGGGCGGGAGGAGGGGTGAGCAGTTCTTC.

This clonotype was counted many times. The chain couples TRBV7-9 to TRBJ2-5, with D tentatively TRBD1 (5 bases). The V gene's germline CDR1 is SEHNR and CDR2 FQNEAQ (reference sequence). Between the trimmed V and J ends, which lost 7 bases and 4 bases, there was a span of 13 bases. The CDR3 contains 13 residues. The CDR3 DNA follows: TGTGCCAGCATCCCGATGGGGCTAGAGACCCAGTACTTC. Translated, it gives CASIPMGLETQYF. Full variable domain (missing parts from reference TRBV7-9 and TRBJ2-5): DTGVSQNPRHKITKRGQNVTFRCDPISEHNRLYWYRQTLGQGPEFLTYFQNEAQLEKSRLLSDRFSAERPKGSFSTLEIQRTEQGDSAMYLCASIPMGLETQYFGPGTRLLVL.

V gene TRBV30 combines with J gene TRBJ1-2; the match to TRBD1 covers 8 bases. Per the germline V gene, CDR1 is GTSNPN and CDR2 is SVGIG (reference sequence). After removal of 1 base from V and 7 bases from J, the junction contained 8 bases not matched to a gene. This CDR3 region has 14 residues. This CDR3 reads CAWSGGQGNAGYTF. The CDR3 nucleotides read TGTGCCTGGAGTGGCGGACAGGGAAATGCTGGCTACACCTTC.

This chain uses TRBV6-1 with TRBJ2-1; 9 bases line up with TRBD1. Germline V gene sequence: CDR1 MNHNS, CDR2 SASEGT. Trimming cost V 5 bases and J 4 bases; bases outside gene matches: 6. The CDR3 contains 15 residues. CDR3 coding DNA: TGTGCCAGCAGTCGGGACAGGGCCGGTTACAATGAGCAGTTCTTC. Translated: CASSRDRAGYNEQFF.

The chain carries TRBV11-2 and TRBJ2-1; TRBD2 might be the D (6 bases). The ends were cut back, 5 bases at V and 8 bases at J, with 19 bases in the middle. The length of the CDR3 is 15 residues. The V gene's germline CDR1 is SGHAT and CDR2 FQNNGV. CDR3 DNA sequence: TGTGCCAGCAGCCATGGGAGGACCTTAGTGGATGAGCAGTTCTTC. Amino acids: CASSHGRTLVDEQFF. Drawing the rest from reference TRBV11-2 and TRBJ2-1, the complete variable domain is EAGVAQSPRYKIIEKRQSVAFWCNPISGHATLYWYQQILGQGPKLLIQFQNNGVVDDSQLPKDRFSAERLKGVDSTLKIQPAKLEDSAVYLCASSHGRTLVDEQFFGPGTRLTVL.

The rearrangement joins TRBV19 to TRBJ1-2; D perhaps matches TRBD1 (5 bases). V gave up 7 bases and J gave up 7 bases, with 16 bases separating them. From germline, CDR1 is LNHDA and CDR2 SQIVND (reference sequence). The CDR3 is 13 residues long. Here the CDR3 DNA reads TGTGCCAGTACCTCGGGTCAGGGATTTGGCTACACCTTC. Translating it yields CASTSGQGFGYTF.

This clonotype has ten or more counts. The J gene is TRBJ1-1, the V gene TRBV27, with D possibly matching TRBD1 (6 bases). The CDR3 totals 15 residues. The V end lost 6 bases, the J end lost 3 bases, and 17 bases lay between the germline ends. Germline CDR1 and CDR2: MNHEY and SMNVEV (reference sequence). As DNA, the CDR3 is TGTGCCAGCAGAACCGATTCCGGGACACACACTGAAGCTTTCTTT. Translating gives CASRTDSGTHTEAFF.

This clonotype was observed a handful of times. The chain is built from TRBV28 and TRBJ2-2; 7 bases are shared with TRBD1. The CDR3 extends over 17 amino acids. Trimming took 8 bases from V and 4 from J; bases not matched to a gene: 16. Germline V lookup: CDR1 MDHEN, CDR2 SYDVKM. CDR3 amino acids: CASYQNRGQPPTGELFF. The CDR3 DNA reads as TGTGCCAGCTACCAAAACAGGGGTCAACCTCCCACCGGGGAGCTGTTTTTT.

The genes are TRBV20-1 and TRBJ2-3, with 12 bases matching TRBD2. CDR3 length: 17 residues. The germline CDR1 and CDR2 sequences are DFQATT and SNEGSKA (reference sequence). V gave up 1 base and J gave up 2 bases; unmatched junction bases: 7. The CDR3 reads CSARGWTSGAHTDTQYF. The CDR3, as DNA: TGCAGTGCTAGAGGGTGGACTAGCGGGGCTCACACAGATACGCAGTATTTT.

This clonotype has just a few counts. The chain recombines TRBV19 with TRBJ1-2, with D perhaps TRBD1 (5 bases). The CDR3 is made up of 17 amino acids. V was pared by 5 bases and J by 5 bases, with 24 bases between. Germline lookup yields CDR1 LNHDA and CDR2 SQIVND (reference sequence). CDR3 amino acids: CASSSSPLGGKWYGYTF. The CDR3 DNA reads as TGTGCCAGTAGTTCCTCCCCTTTGGGGGGGAAATGGTATGGCTACACCTTC.

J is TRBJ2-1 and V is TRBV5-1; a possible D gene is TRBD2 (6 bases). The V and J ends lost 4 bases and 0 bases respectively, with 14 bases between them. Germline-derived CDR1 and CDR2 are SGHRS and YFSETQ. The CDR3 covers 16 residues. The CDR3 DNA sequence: TGCGCCAGCAGCCCTGGACTATTAAGCTCCTACAATGAGCAGTTCTTC. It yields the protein CASSPGLLSSYNEQFF.

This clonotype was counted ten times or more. This CDR3 is CSASGGTDEQYF. The DNA of the CDR3 is TGCAGTGCTAGCGGCGGGACCGACGAGCAGTACTTC. The V gene is TRBV20-1, the J gene TRBJ2-7; TRBD2 is a possible D gene (6 bases). Trimming shortened V by 3 bases and J by 5 bases, and 11 bases separated the two germline ends. CDR1 and CDR2 from the germline V gene are DFQATT and SNEGSKA (reference sequence). The CDR3 is made up of 12 amino acids.

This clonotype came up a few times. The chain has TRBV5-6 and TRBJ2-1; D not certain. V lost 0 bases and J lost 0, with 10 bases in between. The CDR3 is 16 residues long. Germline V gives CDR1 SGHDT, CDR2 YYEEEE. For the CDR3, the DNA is TGTGCCAGCAGCTTGGTTGACTTCCGCTCCTACAATGAGCAGTTCTTC. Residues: CASSLVDFRSYNEQFF.

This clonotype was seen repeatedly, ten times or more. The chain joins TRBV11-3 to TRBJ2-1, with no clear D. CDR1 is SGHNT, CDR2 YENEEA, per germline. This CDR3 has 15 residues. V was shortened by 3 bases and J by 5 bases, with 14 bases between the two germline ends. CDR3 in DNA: TGTGCCAGCAGCTTCAACTCGGAGCTGAACAATGAGCAGTTCTTC. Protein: CASSFNSELNNEQFF.

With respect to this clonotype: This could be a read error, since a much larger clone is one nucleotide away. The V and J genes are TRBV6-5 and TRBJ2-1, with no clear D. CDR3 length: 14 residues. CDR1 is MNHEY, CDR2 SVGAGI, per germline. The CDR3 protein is CASGYSRFMGEQFF. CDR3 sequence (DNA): TGTGCCAGCGGTTACTCGAGGTTTATGGGTGAGCAGTTCTTC.

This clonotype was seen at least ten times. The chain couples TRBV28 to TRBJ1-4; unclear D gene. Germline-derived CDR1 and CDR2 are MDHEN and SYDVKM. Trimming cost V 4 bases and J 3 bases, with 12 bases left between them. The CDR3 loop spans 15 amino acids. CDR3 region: CASSSRGVPNEKLFF. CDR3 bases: TGTGCCAGCAGTTCCCGAGGAGTTCCTAATGAAAAACTGTTTTTT.

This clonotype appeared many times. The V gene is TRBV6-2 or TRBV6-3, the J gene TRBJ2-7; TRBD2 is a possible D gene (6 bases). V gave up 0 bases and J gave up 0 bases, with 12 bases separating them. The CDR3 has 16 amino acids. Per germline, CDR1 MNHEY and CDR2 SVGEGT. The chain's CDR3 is CASSYSRPSDSYEQYF. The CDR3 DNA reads TGTGCCAGCAGTTACTCGAGGCCTAGCGACTCCTACGAGCAGTACTTC.

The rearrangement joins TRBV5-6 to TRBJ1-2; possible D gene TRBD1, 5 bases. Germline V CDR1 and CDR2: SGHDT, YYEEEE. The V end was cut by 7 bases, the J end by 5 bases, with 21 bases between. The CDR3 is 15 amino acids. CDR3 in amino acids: CASVNPGLRHYGYTF. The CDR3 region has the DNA TGTGCCAGCGTCAATCCGGGACTGCGGCATTATGGCTACACCTTC.